A single sample is the source of the 16 T cell receptor beta chains below, sequenced in a study of blood T cell repertoires in COVID-19. Repertoires were generated with immunoSEQ multiplex PCR, while TCRdb's copy carries only in-frame clones and drops some. The table records over 400,000 clones, just over 85% of them present only once. Input material: peripheral blood. The receptors were gathered from a woman aged 25-40 years with active or convalescent COVID-19.

The chain links TRBV3-1 (or the pseudogene TRBV3-2) to TRBJ1-1; no definite D call. CDR1 LGHDT and CDR2 YNNKEL come from the germline V gene (reference sequence). V was trimmed by 1 base and J by 11 bases, leaving 11 bases between them. The CDR3 has 12 residues. CDR3 region: CASSQVAGSAFF. The CDR3, as DNA: TGTGCCAGCAGCCAAGTGGCAGGTTCGGCTTTCTTT.

The chain links TRBV28 to TRBJ1-6; the D gene is possibly TRBD1 (6 bases). The CDR3 runs 16 residues. With 6 bases removed from V and 8 bases from J, the gap between germline ends came to 20 bases. CDR1 is MDHEN and CDR2 is SYDVKM in the germline V gene. Here the CDR3 DNA reads TGTGCCAGCAGGGGCAGCGGAACAGGGAGGGATTCACCCCTCCACTTT. Translation: CASRGSGTGRDSPLHF.

This sequence joins TRBV10-3 and TRBJ1-2; a possible D gene is TRBD1 (5 bases). The CDR3 runs 13 residues. V was cut by 6 bases and J by 4 bases, with 12 bases left in between. Looked up from germline, CDR1 is ENHRY and CDR2 is SYGVKD. The CDR3 DNA reads TGTGCCATCAGGGATACGACAGTCTATGGCTACACCTTC. Translation gives CAIRDTTVYGYTF.

The DNA for the CDR3 is TGTGCCAGTAGTGTGTCGCTAGCGGGAGGATCAGATACGCAGTATTTT. Translation: CASSVSLAGGSDTQYF. This chain connects TRBV19 to TRBJ2-3; the match to TRBD2 covers 11 bases. CDR1 is LNHDA, CDR2 SQIVND, per germline (reference sequence). The CDR3 runs 16 residues. The ends lost 5 bases at V and 4 bases at J; junction bases unmatched: 8.

This chain links TRBV19 with TRBJ2-3; TRBD1 agrees at 9 bases. CDR1 and CDR2 (germline): LNHDA, SQIVND (reference sequence). CDR3 size: 15 residues. Trimming took 10 bases from V and 0 from J; bases not matched to a gene: 8. The CDR3 loop is CATSDRGPSTDTQYF. CDR3 nucleotide sequence: TGTGCCACCTCGGACAGGGGACCTAGCACAGATACGCAGTATTTT.

The genes are TRBV29-1 and TRBJ1-1; D is possibly TRBD1 (5 bases). The CDR3 length is 13 residues. CDR1 SQVTM and CDR2 ANQGSEA come from the germline V gene. The V gene lost 5 bases and the J gene lost 4 bases, with 14 bases spanning the gap. CDR3 coding DNA: TGCAGCGTTCCCAACCCCGGGGGCACTGAAGCTTTCTTT. Translation gives CSVPNPGGTEAFF.

This sequence joins TRBV19 and TRBJ1-2, with a weak D call TRBD1 (6 bases). The CDR3 has 13 residues. The V gene's germline CDR1 is LNHDA and CDR2 SQIVND (reference sequence). The germline V and J ends were trimmed by 6 bases and 4 bases, with 12 bases remaining between them. The CDR3 bases are TGTGCCAGTAGGAGGGGGAATGGCTATGGCTACACCTTC. Translating gives CASRRGNGYGYTF.

The rearrangement joins TRBV6-5 to TRBJ2-3; the D is unclear. V shed 5 bases and J shed 4 bases, with 10 bases lying between them. CDR1 and CDR2 (germline): MNHEY, SVGAGI. The CDR3 has 13 amino acids. In DNA form, the CDR3 reads TGTGCCAGCAGTCCGGGTTTTGCAGATACGCAGTATTTT. Translation: CASSPGFADTQYF.

The chain links TRBV5-6 to TRBJ2-1; 8 nucleotides match TRBD2. The CDR3 runs to 14 residues. The junction had 9 bases not matched to a gene; V was cut back by 5 bases and J by 8 bases. CDR1 is SGHDT, CDR2 YYEEEE, per germline. CDR3 nucleotide sequence: TGTGCCAGCAGTCTGACGGGAGGGAGCGATGAGCAGTTCTTC. Protein sequence: CASSLTGGSDEQFF. The full variable domain, its missing parts supplied by reference TRBV5-6 and TRBJ2-1, is DAGVTQSPTHLIKTRGQQVTLRCSPKSGHDTVSWYQQALGQGPQFIFQYYEEEERQRGNFPDRFSGHQFPNYSSELNVNALLLGDSALYLCASSLTGGSDEQFFGPGTRLTVL.

V gene TRBV5-1 combines with J gene TRBJ2-4; 12 positions match TRBD2. V gave up 4 bases and J gave up 6 bases; unmatched junction bases: 8. Germline assignment: CDR1 SGHRS and CDR2 YFSETQ. The CDR3 totals 16 residues. The CDR3 region is CASSTSKTSGGNIQYF. The CDR3 nucleotides are TGCGCCAGCAGCACCTCCAAGACTAGCGGGGGAAACATTCAGTACTTC.

The chain joins TRBV18 to TRBJ1-5; 7 nucleotides align to TRBD1. From germline, CDR1 is KGHSH and CDR2 LQKENI. This CDR3 has 15 residues. J lost 1 base, V lost 0 bases, and 0 bases had no gene match. The CDR3 DNA is TGTGCCAGCTCACCACCGGGACAGAGCAATCAGCCCCAGCATTTT. Translating it yields CASSPPGQSNQPQHF.

This clone was observed once. CDR3 sequence: CASSQSQSDGGELFF. CDR3 DNA sequence: TGCGCCAGCAGCCAGTCGCAGTCCGATGGCGGGGAGCTGTTTTTT. J is TRBJ2-2 and V is TRBV4-1; no reliable D call. The CDR3 has 15 amino acids. Per germline, CDR1 MGHRA and CDR2 YSYEKL. V lost 3 bases and J lost 7, with 15 bases in between.

As concerns this clone: Other DNA sequences from this sample encode an identical CDR3 as well. The J gene is TRBJ1-6, the V gene TRBV15, with 8 bases identical to TRBD1. CDR3 size: 14 residues. The trim removed 3 bases at V and 6 bases at J, leaving 1 base unmatched. Germline CDR1 is LNHNV and CDR2 is YYDKDF (reference sequence). The CDR3 bases are TGTGCCACCAGCAGGGACAGGGTTAATTCACCCCTCCACTTT. This encodes CATSRDRVNSPLHF.

J is TRBJ1-2 and V is TRBV3-1 (or the pseudogene TRBV3-2); 9 bases match TRBD1. Trimming took 5 bases from V and 2 from J; bases not matched to a gene: 9. This CDR3 comprises 16 residues. From germline, CDR1 is LGHDT and CDR2 YNNKEL (reference sequence). In nucleotides, the CDR3 is TGTGCCAGCAGCGGGGAGCGGGACAGGGTGAACTATGGCTACACCTTC. This codes for CASSGERDRVNYGYTF.

The V gene is TRBV28, the J gene TRBJ2-1; tentatively, D is TRBD1 (5 bases). The CDR3 is 13 amino acids. The germline gives CDR1 MDHEN, CDR2 SYDVKM. Trimming shortened V by 4 bases and J by 7 bases, and 11 bases separated the two germline ends. The CDR3 loop reads CASSSGSWNEQFF. The DNA of the CDR3 is TGTGCCAGCAGTTCAGGGTCTTGGAATGAGCAGTTCTTC.

The chain joins TRBV2 to TRBJ1-4; 10 bases are shared with TRBD1. The V gene's germline CDR1 is SNHLY and CDR2 FYNNEI. The CDR3 is made up of 14 amino acids. Trimming took 6 bases from V and 8 from J; bases not matched to a gene: 6. The CDR3 DNA reads TGTGCCAGCAGCGGACAGGGGGTCGGAGAAAAACTGTTTTTT. This codes for CASSGQGVGEKLFF. Supplemented by reference TRBV2 and TRBJ1-4, the full variable domain reads EPEVTQTPSHQVTQMGQEVILRCVPISNHLYFYWYRQILGQKVEFLVSFYNNEISEKSEIFDDQFSVERPDGSNFTLKIRSTKLEDSAMYFCASSGQGVGEKLFFGSGTQLSVL.